This TCR beta chain originates from a study of T cell responses to AZD1222 COVID-19 vaccine. Overall study findings and caveats: Repertoires in all cases were sampled only once the peak T cell response had passed. Clonal diversity was possibly underestimated, and white British individuals and females predominated among donors. Recipients of two AZD1222 doses showed rising Spike-specific TCR breadth and depth.

Comments on this clone: No antigen is known for it.

Profiled with immunoSEQ multiplex PCR; TCRdb holds only in-frame clones, not every one. The sample lists more than 120,000 clones; roughly 92% were seen once. V was pared by 1 base and J by 1 base, with 7 bases between. The CDR3 is made up of 14 amino acids. Germline V gene lookup returns CDR1 SGHTA and CDR2 FQGNSA. Analyses pooled second doses at about 4 or about 12 weeks. The chain is built from TRBV7-2 and TRBJ1-1; D unresolved. The receptor was isolated from an adult who received the AZD1222 COVID-19 vaccine. The source was peripheral blood, collected 28 days after the second AZD1222 dose. CDR3 sequence reads: CASSLVQRNTEAFF. CDR3 sequence (DNA): TGTGCCAGCAGCTTAGTACAGAGGAACACTGAAGCTTTCTTT.